This T cell receptor beta chain comes out of a study of T cell changes during pregnancy in multiple sclerosis. CDR3 length: 14 residues. Germline-derived CDR1 and CDR2 are MDHEN and SYDVKM. V was trimmed by 6 bases and J by 0 bases, leaving 11 bases between them. Repertoires were generated with immunoSEQ multiplex PCR, while TCRdb's copy carries only in-frame clones and drops some. The profile covers about 50,000 clones, with about 92% appearing a single time and roughly 0.59% taken by the ten largest. J is TRBJ1-2 and V is TRBV28; the D gene is possibly TRBD1 (5 bases). The TCR sequence derives from a female donor with multiple sclerosis, enrolled in a pregnancy study. Sequenced here: CD4+ T cells from peripheral blood mononuclear cells, sampled after pregnancy. The CDR3, as DNA: TGTGCCAGCAGGGATTTGGGGCCTAACTATGGCTACACCTTC. It is translated as CASRDLGPNYGYTF.